Listed below are T cell receptor beta chains from one sample, sequenced in a study of blood T cell repertoires in COVID-19. Only in-frame clones appear in the TCRdb table, and some are missing; sequencing was by immunoSEQ multiplex PCR. Found here are roughly 120,000 clones, 60% to 85% of them singletons; the top ten hold almost 4.5%. Sequenced material: peripheral blood. These TCRs come from a human donor in a cohort sampled during active or convalescent COVID-19. Both conserved end residues are part of each CDR3. The order of the fields is V gene, CDR3 length, clone size, J gene, D gene, CDR3 DNA, CDR3 protein. The D gene is left open where the match is weak. A clone size is listed for some rows: how often the clone was seen (once, few, many), or a class if it is expanded.

TRBV7-9,17,NA,TRBJ1-6,TRBD1,TGTGCCAGCAGCTTAGCTTTTGCCCAGGGGGATAATTCACCCCTCCACTTT,CASSLAFAQGDNSPLHF
TRBV7-2,14,NA,TRBJ2-7,TRBD2,TGTGCCAGCAGCTTAGCGGTAGCGGGAGACGAGCAGTACTTC,CASSLAVAGDEQYF
TRBV4-3,16,NA,TRBJ1-3,NA,TGCGCCAGCAGCCAAGATAGGGCGGGTACTGGAAACACCATATATTTT,CASSQDRAGTGNTIYF
TRBV5-6,15,NA,TRBJ2-7,TRBD2,TGTGCCAGCAGCTGGTATAGCGGGACCCACTACGAGCAGTACTTC,CASSWYSGTHYEQYF
TRBV28,13,NA,TRBJ2-5,NA,TGTGCCAGCAACCTCTGGGAGATGGAGACCCAGTACTTC,CASNLWEMETQYF
TRBV18,15,NA,TRBJ2-1,TRBD2,TGTGCCAGCTCACTCGGGACTAGCGGACACAATGAGCAGTTCTTC,CASSLGTSGHNEQFF
TRBV3-1/TRBV3-2,14,few,TRBJ2-5,NA,TGTGCCAGCAGCACCGCGAGGGGGCAAGAGACCCAGTACTTC,CASSTARGQETQYF
TRBV18,13,NA,TRBJ2-1,NA,TGTGCCAGCTCACCCGGCGGGTACAATGAGCAGTTCTTC,CASSPGGYNEQFF
TRBV24-1,12,NA,TRBJ2-7,NA,TGTGCCACCAGTGATTTGGAGAGCGAGCAGTACTTC,CATSDLESEQYF
TRBV14,13,few,TRBJ2-7,NA,TGTGCCAGCAGCCCTGGACTCCCTCGGGAGCAGTACTTC,CASSPGLPREQYF
TRBV5-1,15,NA,TRBJ2-2,NA,TGCGCCAGCAGCTCCTCTAGCGACCGCACCGGGGAGCTGTTTTTT,CASSSSSDRTGELFF
TRBV15,16,NA,TRBJ2-1,TRBD2,TGTGCCACCAGCTTAGGGGGCGGGGGGGCCGTCAATGAGCAGTTCTTC,CATSLGGGGAVNEQFF
TRBV7-2,12,NA,TRBJ2-5,TRBD2,TGTGCCAGCAGCCAACCGGGGGGGGCCCAGTACTTC,CASSQPGGAQYF
TRBV7-8,15,NA,TRBJ2-1,NA,TGTGCCAGCAGCCAAGAGGCGCAGGGGGGCAATGAGCAGTTCTTC,CASSQEAQGGNEQFF
TRBV18,15,NA,TRBJ2-7,TRBD1,TGTGCCAGCACAACCTTCGGGACAGGGTCATACGAGCAGTACTTC,CASTTFGTGSYEQYF
TRBV24-1,13,NA,TRBJ2-2,TRBD1,TGTGCCACCAGTGTCACAGGGGCCGGGGAGCTGTTTTTT,CATSVTGAGELFF
TRBV7-2,16,NA,TRBJ2-1,TRBD1,TGTGCCAGCAGCTTACCAACAGGGGGCTACTACAATGAGCAGTTCTTC,CASSLPTGGYYNEQFF
TRBV5-8,13,NA,TRBJ2-1,TRBD2,TGTGCCAGCAGCTTAAGGGCCCTTCCGGGGGGGGTCTTC,CASSLRALPGGVF
TRBV25-1,13,NA,TRBJ1-1,NA,TGTGCCAGCAGTGGGCACAGAAACACTGAAGCTTTCTTT,CASSGHRNTEAFF
TRBV7-7,15,NA,TRBJ1-4,TRBD1,TGTGCTAGCAGCTTTGGGACAGGGAAAGGTGAAAAACTGTTTTTT,CASSFGTGKGEKLFF
TRBV3-1/TRBV3-2,15,NA,TRBJ2-3,NA,TGTGCCAGCAGCCAAGATGTGTCTAGGGGAGATACGCAGTATTTT,CASSQDVSRGDTQYF
TRBV12-3/TRBV12-4,13,NA,TRBJ2-7,TRBD1,TGTGCCAGCAGTTTGGGACAGCCCTACGAGCAGTACTTC,CASSLGQPYEQYF
TRBV13,15,NA,TRBJ2-1,TRBD1,TGTGCCAGCAGCAAGTACGGACAGGGGTACAATGAGCAGTTCTTC,CASSKYGQGYNEQFF
TRBV24-1,15,NA,TRBJ2-1,NA,TGTGCCACCAGTGATTCCCAGGTCAGGGCTGATGAGCAGTTCTTC,CATSDSQVRADEQFF